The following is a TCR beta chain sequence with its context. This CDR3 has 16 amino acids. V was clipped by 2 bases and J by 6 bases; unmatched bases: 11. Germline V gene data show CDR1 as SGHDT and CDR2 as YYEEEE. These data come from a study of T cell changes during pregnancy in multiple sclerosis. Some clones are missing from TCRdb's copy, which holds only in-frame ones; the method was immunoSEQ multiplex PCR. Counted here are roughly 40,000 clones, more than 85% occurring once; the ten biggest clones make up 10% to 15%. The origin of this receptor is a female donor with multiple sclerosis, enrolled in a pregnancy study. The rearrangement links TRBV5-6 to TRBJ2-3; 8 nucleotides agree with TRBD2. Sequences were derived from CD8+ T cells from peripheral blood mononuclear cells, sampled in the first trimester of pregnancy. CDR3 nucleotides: TGTGCCAGCAGCTTCCCCACGGGGGGGCCGGCTGATACGCAGTATTTT. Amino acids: CASSFPTGGPADTQYF.